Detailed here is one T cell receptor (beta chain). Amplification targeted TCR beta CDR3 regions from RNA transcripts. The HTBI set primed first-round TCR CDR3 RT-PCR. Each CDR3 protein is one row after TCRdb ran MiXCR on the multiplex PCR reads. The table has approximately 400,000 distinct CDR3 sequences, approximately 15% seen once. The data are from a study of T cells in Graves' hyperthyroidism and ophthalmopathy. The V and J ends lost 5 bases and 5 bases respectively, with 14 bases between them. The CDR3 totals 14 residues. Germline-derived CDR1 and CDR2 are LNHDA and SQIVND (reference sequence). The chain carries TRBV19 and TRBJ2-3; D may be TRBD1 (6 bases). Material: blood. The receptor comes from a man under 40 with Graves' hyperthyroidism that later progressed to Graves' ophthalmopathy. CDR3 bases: TGTGCCAGTAGTGACAGGTCGCTGGGAGATACGCAGTATTTT. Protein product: CASSDRSLGDTQYF.